In this sample, the clone carrying this T cell receptor (beta chain) turned up many times. MiXCR, run by TCRdb on the RT-PCR reads, gives a single entry per CDR3 protein. The sample includes about 520,000 distinct CDR3 sequences, approximately 6.9% of them seen just once. The data were taken from a study of response to subunit inactivated influenza vaccine. From germline, CDR1 is SQVTM and CDR2 ANQGSEA. The CDR3 has 11 residues. V was pared by 8 bases and J by 4 bases, with 9 bases between. V gene TRBV29-1 combines with J gene TRBJ2-1, with D hard to call. This TCR was sampled from a man aged 50 to 75 who received an inactivated influenza vaccine. Sample: PBMCs from blood, taken 23 months after vaccination. In DNA, the CDR3 is TGCAGCCAGACCATTTACAATGAGCAGTTCTTC. This gives the protein CSQTIYNEQFF.